This TCR beta chain was documented in a study of T cell changes during pregnancy in multiple sclerosis. Generated by immunoSEQ multiplex PCR, the TCRdb table keeps only in-frame clones and is missing some. The sample lists around 51,000 clones; 93% were seen once. The germline V gene has CDR1 SGHNT and CDR2 YENEEA. The CDR3 has 19 amino acids. V dropped 1 base and J dropped 0; count of bases not matched to a gene: 7. The receptor's source is a female donor with multiple sclerosis, enrolled in a pregnancy study. Here the sequenced sample was peripheral blood, taken in the second trimester of pregnancy. The chain combines TRBV11-3 with TRBJ2-7, with 15 bases lining up with TRBD2. CDR3 sequence: CASSLVRGLAGGGSYEQYF. CDR3 in DNA: TGTGCCAGCAGCTTAGTTCGGGGACTAGCGGGAGGAGGCTCCTACGAGCAGTACTTC.